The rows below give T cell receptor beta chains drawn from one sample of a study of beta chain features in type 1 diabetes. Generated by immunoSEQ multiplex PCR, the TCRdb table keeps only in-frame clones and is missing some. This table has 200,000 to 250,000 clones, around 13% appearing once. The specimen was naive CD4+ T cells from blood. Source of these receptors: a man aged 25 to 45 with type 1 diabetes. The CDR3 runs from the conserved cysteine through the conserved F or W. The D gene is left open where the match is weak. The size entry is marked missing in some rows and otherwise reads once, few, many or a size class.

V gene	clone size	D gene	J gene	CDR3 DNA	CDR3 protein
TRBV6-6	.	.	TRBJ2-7	TGTGCCAGCAGTTCCATGAACTTAGAAAGATACGAGCAGTACTTC	CASSSMNLERYEQYF
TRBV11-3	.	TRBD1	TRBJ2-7	TGTGCCAGCAGCCGTACAGGGGGCAATTCCTACGAGCAGTACTTC	CASSRTGGNSYEQYF
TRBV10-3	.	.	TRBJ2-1	TGTGCCATCCTCCCCAGGGGATCCAATGAGCAGTTCTTC	CAILPRGSNEQFF
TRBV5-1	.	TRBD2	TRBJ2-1	TGCGCCAGCAGCGGGGGGACTAGTTTCAATGAGCAGTTCTTC	CASSGGTSFNEQFF
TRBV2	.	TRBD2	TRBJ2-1	TGTGCCAGCAGCCCGGGACTAGCGGGAGAAAAGCAGTTCTTC	CASSPGLAGEKQFF
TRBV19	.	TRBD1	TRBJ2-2	TGTGCCAGTAGGACAGGACAGGGGAGTATCACCGGGGAGCTGTTTTTT	CASRTGQGSITGELFF
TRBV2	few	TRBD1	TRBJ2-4	TGTGCCAGCAGTGAAGTGGGGACAGGGAACATTCAGTACTTC	CASSEVGTGNIQYF
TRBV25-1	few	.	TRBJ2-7	TGTGCCAGTCAAGCGGACCCCTCCTACGAGCAGTACTTC	CASQADPSYEQYF
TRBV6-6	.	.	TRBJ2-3	TGTGCCAGCAGTAACGCGGGTGATACGCAGTATTTT	CASSNAGDTQYF
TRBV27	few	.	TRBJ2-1	TGTGCCAGCAGTGGGGGCAGTAATCCTGAGCAGTTCTTC	CASSGGSNPEQFF
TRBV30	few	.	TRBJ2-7	TGTGCCTGGAGTGTAGGGGGGGTCTACGAGCAGTACTTC	CAWSVGGVYEQYF
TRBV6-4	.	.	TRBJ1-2	TGTGCCAGCAGTCCAACGGGGGGCAGCATCTATGGCTACACCTTC	CASSPTGGSIYGYTF
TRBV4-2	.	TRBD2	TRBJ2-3	TGTGCCAGCAGCCATGCAAGGACTAGCGGCACAGATACGCAGTATTTT	CASSHARTSGTDTQYF
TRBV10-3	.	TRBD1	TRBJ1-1	TGTGCCATCACTGGGACAGGGTACACTGAAGCTTTCTTT	CAITGTGYTEAFF
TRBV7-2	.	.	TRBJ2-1	TGTGCCAGCAGCTTCCCCCGGGGGTACGACAATGAGCAGTTCTTC	CASSFPRGYDNEQFF
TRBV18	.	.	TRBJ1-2	TGTGCCAGCTCACCCGAAAGCTCGGTCCCCAGCTACACCTTC	CASSPESSVPSYTF
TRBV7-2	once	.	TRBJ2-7	TGTGCCAGCAGCGCAGGGGGTCTGGGGGGCAACGAGCAGTACTTC	CASSAGGLGGNEQYF